Here is one TCR beta chain with its context. Its antigen is not identified. The germline gives CDR1 SGHRS, CDR2 YFSETQ. This CDR3 contains 17 residues. V shed 0 bases and J 5 bases; nucleotides not matched to a gene: 13. The data belong to a study of T cell responses to AZD1222 COVID-19 vaccine. Regarding the study as a whole: Regions 160-218 and 743-854 dominated among vaccine-associated CD4 TCRs spanning spike. Among the donors, most were white British and more were female, and clonal diversity was possibly underestimated.

Generated by immunoSEQ multiplex PCR, the TCRdb table keeps only in-frame clones and is missing some. The sample has 90,000 to 100,000 clones, roughly 90% seen once. Sequenced material: peripheral blood, taken on day 0 of AZD1222 vaccination. The rearrangement uses TRBV5-1 and TRBJ2-5, with TRBD2 identical over 7 bases. The TCR comes from an adult in good health. CDR3 loop: CASSLEGRDYSWETQYF. The CDR3 bases are TGCGCCAGCAGCTTGGAAGGCAGGGACTATTCTTGGGAGACCCAGTACTTC.